The source of this TCR beta chain is a study of CD8 T cell repertoires and HIV-1 epitope variants. Only in-frame clones appear in the TCRdb table, and some are missing; sequencing was by immunoSEQ multiplex PCR. The sample has some 100,000 clones; roughly 77% are singletons. The sample was uncultured baseline CD8+ T cells from peripheral blood mononuclear cells (PBMCs). The receptor comes from a male donor with HIV.

CDR3 sequence: CASSLVGQTYEQYF. The CDR3 bases are TGTGCCAGCAGCTTAGTCGGACAGACCTACGAGCAGTACTTC. V usage is TRBV7-9 and J usage is TRBJ2-7; a possible D gene is TRBD1 (6 bases). The germline V and J ends were trimmed by 1 base and 2 bases, with 9 bases remaining between them. The germline CDR1 and CDR2 sequences are SEHNR and FQNEAQ (reference sequence). CDR3 size: 14 residues.